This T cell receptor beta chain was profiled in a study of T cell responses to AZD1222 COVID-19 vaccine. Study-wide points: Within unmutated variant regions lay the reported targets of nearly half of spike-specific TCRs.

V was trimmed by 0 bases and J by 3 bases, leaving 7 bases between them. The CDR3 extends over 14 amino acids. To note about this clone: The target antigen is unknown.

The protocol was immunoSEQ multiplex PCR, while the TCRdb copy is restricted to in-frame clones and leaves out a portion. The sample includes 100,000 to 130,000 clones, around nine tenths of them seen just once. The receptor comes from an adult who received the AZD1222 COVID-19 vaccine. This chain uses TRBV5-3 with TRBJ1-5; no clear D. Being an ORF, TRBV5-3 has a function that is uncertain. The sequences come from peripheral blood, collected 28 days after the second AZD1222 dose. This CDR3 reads CARSLGRVNQPQHF. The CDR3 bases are TGTGCCAGAAGCTTGGGTCGGGTCAATCAGCCCCAGCATTTT.